Each of the 14 T cell receptor beta chains below was sequenced from the same sample in a study of CD8+ T cells in alopecia areata. Reverse transcription of extracted RNA yielded cDNA, which provided the sequencing template. The method was immunoSEQ multiplex PCR; TCRdb's version includes in-frame clones alone and lacks a portion of them. The sample carries fewer than 200,000 clones, 59% recorded once. The sample in question was CD4+ T cells sorted from blood, obtained at week 0. The receptors derive from a human donor with alopecia areata.

The count of this clone is one. The rearrangement joins TRBV4-2 to TRBJ1-5; D is unclear. Germline-derived CDR1 and CDR2 are LGHNA and YNFKEQ. The CDR3 contains 14 residues. The V and J ends lost 2 bases and 2 bases respectively, with 7 bases between them. The CDR3 sequence: CASSQQHGNQPQHF. CDR3 bases: TGTGCCAGCAGCCAACAGCATGGCAATCAGCCCCAGCATTTT.

The chain is built from TRBV29-1 and TRBJ1-2; the D gene is possibly TRBD1 (6 bases). This CDR3 is built from 12 residues. Trimming shortened V by 7 bases and J by 4 bases, and 13 bases separated the two germline ends. The germline V gene encodes CDR1 SQVTM and CDR2 ANQGSEA. The CDR3 DNA is TGCAGCGGCCGAGACAGGCTCTATGGCTACACCTTC. Protein product: CSGRDRLYGYTF.

This clone was found a few times. The chain has TRBV30 and TRBJ2-7; 7 bases map to TRBD2. J was trimmed by 2 bases and V by 3 bases; bases with no gene match: 7. CDR1 GTSNPN and CDR2 SVGIG come from the germline V gene (reference sequence). This CDR3 is built from 14 residues. The CDR3 bases are TGTGCCTGGAGACTCAGGGAGGGCCCCTACGAGCAGTACTTC. Protein product: CAWRLREGPYEQYF.

The V call is TRBV27, the J call TRBJ2-1; 10 bases are shared with TRBD1. The CDR3 runs 16 residues. V lost 6 bases and J lost 5; bases outside the gene matches: 10. Germline V gives CDR1 MNHEY, CDR2 SMNVEV (reference sequence). CDR3 amino acids: CASSHLPGQGNNEQFF. CDR3 DNA: TGTGCCAGCAGCCACCTCCCGGGACAGGGGAACAATGAGCAGTTCTTC.

The chain couples TRBV6-5 to TRBJ1-5; D is uncertain. CDR3 size: 14 residues. The germline CDR1 and CDR2 sequences are MNHEY and SVGAGI. V was clipped by 4 bases and J by 0 bases, with 7 bases between them. As DNA, the CDR3 is TGTGCCAGCAGTTCGGGTGTTAGCAATCAGCCCCAGCATTTT. Protein: CASSSGVSNQPQHF.

This clone has just one count. The chain couples TRBV5-4 to TRBJ1-1; 11 bases align to TRBD1. This CDR3 comprises 16 residues. The trim removed 4 bases at V and 5 bases at J, leaving 10 bases unmatched. Germline V gene lookup returns CDR1 SGHNT and CDR2 YYREEE (reference sequence). CDR3 in amino acids: CASSNGQGAGWTEAFF. As DNA, the CDR3 is TGTGCCAGCAGCAATGGACAGGGGGCCGGGTGGACTGAAGCTTTCTTT. The whole variable domain, remainder taken from reference TRBV5-4 and TRBJ1-1, is ETGVTQSPTHLIKTRGQQVTLRCSSQSGHNTVSWYQQALGQGPQFIFQYYREEENGRGNFPPRFSGLQFPNYSSELNVNALELDDSALYLCASSNGQGAGWTEAFFGQGTRLTVV.

This clone occurred once. This CDR3 is CASSFDSSGANVLTF. The CDR3 nucleotides are TGTGCCAGCAGTTTCGACAGCTCTGGGGCCAACGTCCTGACTTTC. The rearrangement joins TRBV27 to TRBJ2-6; perhaps TRBD1 as D (5 bases). V was trimmed by 3 bases and J by 0 bases, leaving 6 bases between them. The CDR3 has 15 residues. The germline CDR1 and CDR2 sequences are MNHEY and SMNVEV (reference sequence).

The chain couples TRBV4-1 to TRBJ1-5; D uncertain. From germline, CDR1 is MGHRA and CDR2 YSYEKL. The CDR3 covers 16 residues. Trimming cost V 4 bases and J 0 bases, with 13 bases left between them. The CDR3 here is CASSPLPKYSNQPQHF. The DNA for the CDR3 is TGCGCCAGCAGCCCCCTGCCAAAATATAGCAATCAGCCCCAGCATTTT.

This clone came up a few times. This chain links TRBV6-5 with TRBJ1-2; D ambiguous. The CDR3 covers 12 residues. V was shortened by 4 bases and J by 6 bases, with 9 bases between the two germline ends. Germline values: CDR1 MNHEY, CDR2 SVGAGI. CDR3 residues: CASSWGPHGYTF. The DNA of the CDR3 is TGTGCCAGCAGTTGGGGTCCGCATGGCTACACCTTC.

The V gene is TRBV19, the J gene TRBJ1-5, with a tentative D call TRBD1 (5 bases). Per germline, CDR1 LNHDA and CDR2 SQIVND (reference sequence). This CDR3 has 14 residues. V lost 4 bases and J lost 0, with 7 bases in between. CDR3 region: CASSTTGSNQPQHF. The CDR3 DNA reads TGTGCCAGTAGTACAACAGGTAGCAATCAGCCCCAGCATTTT.

V usage is TRBV2 and J usage is TRBJ2-7; no definite D call. CDR1 SNHLY and CDR2 FYNNEI come from the germline V gene. V lost 3 bases and J 5 bases, leaving 5 bases between the germline ends. CDR3 length: 11 residues. Written as DNA, the CDR3 is TGTGCCAGCAGTGAGTTGAACGAGCAGTACTTC. Residues: CASSELNEQYF.

There are a few counts of this clone. This CDR3 is CASSPRPGAGEKLFF. The CDR3 coding sequence is TGTGCCAGCAGCCCACGCCCCGGGGCGGGAGAAAAACTGTTTTTT. The J gene is TRBJ1-4, the V gene TRBV7-2; D might be TRBD1 (5 bases). The CDR3 has 15 amino acids. Germline V CDR1 and CDR2: SGHTA, FQGNSA. V was clipped by 5 bases and J by 8 bases, with 18 bases between them.

The gene calls are TRBV10-1 and TRBJ1-2; D is perhaps TRBD1 (6 bases). Germline assignment: CDR1 WNHNN and CDR2 SYGVQD (reference sequence). This CDR3 contains 13 residues. Trimming removed 6 bases from V and 4 bases from J, with 12 bases in between. The CDR3 sequence: CASSPQGPYGYTF. DNA of the CDR3: TGCGCCAGCAGCCCCCAGGGGCCCTATGGCTACACCTTC.

A few counts support this clone. This chain links TRBV28 with TRBJ2-1; D is possibly TRBD2 (6 bases). This CDR3 comprises 15 residues. The V end lost 6 bases, the J end lost 7 bases, and 19 bases lay between the germline ends. Germline assignment: CDR1 MDHEN and CDR2 SYDVKM. CDR3 loop: CASSPMDMGRNEQFF. The CDR3, as DNA: TGTGCCAGCAGCCCTATGGACATGGGGAGGAATGAGCAGTTCTTC.